This T cell receptor beta chain derives from a study of blood T cell dynamics during melanoma immunotherapy. Study findings and constraints: Disease-control patients' PBMC repertoires became either more clonal or more diverse at W3.

A remark on this clone: Its antigen is still unknown.

The assay was immunoSEQ multiplex PCR, and TCRdb's table has in-frame clones only and misses some. The sample contains about 8,500 clones, approximately 77% of which appear only once. Time point indicated: pre-treatment baseline. Sampling occurred pretreatment (T0) and at week 3 (W3), after cycle one of checkpoint blockade. Response was assessed by RECIST 1.1 at 12 weeks, except two rapid progressors. There are 12 residues in the CDR3. Germline V CDR1 and CDR2: MDHEN, SYDVKM. V was clipped by 6 bases and J by 7 bases, with 9 bases between them. The sequence was collected from a human donor with melanoma. This rearrangement joins TRBV28 to TRBJ1-4; D is ambiguous. The source was blood, collected from a patient treated with checkpoint blockade. CDR3 DNA sequence: TGTGCCAGCAGCCCGTTAGGTGAAAAACTGTTTTTT. This sequence encodes CASSPLGEKLFF. Using reference TRBV28 and TRBJ1-4 for the parts outside the CDR3, the full variable domain is DVKVTQSSRYLVKRTGEKVFLECVQDMDHENMFWYRQDPGLGLRLIYFSYDVKMKEKGDIPEGYSVSREKKERFSLILESASTNQTSMYLCASSPLGEKLFFGSGTQLSVL.